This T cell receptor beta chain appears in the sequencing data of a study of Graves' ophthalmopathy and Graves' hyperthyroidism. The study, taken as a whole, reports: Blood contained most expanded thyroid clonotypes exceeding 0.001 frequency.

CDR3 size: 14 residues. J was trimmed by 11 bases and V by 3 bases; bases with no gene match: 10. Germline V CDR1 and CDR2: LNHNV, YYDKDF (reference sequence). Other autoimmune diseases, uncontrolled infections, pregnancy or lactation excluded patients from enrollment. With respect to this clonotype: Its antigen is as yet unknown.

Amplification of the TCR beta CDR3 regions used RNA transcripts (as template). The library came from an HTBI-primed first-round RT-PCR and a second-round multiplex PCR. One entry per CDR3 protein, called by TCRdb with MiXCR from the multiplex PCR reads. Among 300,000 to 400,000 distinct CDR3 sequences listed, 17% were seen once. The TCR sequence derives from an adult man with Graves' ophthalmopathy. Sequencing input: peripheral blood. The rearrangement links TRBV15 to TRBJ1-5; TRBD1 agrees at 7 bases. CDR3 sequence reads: CATSSRDSVRSQHF. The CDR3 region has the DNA TGTGCCACCAGCAGCCGGGACAGTGTCAGGTCCCAGCATTTT. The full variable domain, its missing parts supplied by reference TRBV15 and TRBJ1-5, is DAMVIQNPRYQVTQFGKPVTLSCSQTLNHNVMYWYQQKSSQAPKLLFHYYDKDFNNEADTPDNFQSRRPNTSFCFLDIRSPGLGDTAMYLCATSSRDSVRSQHFGDGTRLSIL.